The present entry profiles one T cell receptor beta chain with its context. What this receptor recognizes is not known. No much larger clone is present one base from it, and per-base qualities are unavailable. The CDR3 covers 15 residues, taking in both the cysteine and the phenylalanine. Solely the CDR3 DNA is kept, with 45 bases framed from the first base. V is pared back by 4 bases and J by 11 bases, with 20 bases lying between the germline termini. CDR1 MDHEN and CDR2 SYDVKM are derived from the germline V gene. In total, fewer than 750 healthy bone marrow donors made up the cohort. All cohort members were sampled while nominally healthy, although unrecorded immune exposures were likely present. The donor tested CMV seropositive and was one of the 289 seropositive cohort members. Every donor gave a peripheral blood sample, and the peripheral blood mononuclear cells from that sample were used for TCR beta sequencing. The Qiagen DNeasy Blood Extraction Kit was used to extract genomic DNA from the blood cell samples.

This sample is drawn from a study of cytomegalovirus exposure and HLA in healthy donors (dated by TCRdb to between 2016 and 2019). Describing the broader study: In an earlier analysis of roughly 590 of the donors, 276 Gb of sequence data and 100 million or so unique TCR beta sequences from 180 million or so T cells were reported. A separate validation cohort of roughly 130 different subjects was used in addition to the roughly 700-subject first cohort. A later genetic analysis used genome-wide SNP genotypes for about three fifths of the roughly 700 donors, treating that subset as a discovery cohort. Both class I and class II loci were covered by HLA typing, at four-digit resolution. The number of donors typed differed by locus, with about 629-630 for A, B, C, DRB1 and DQB1, 522 for DQA1, over 600 for DPA1, and 450 to 480 for DPB1. The later analysis used no new phenotypic data to find candidate immune exposures, relying instead on TCR beta sequences and their occurrence across donors. The study used immunosequencing to profile the T cell repertoires of approximately 690 subjects and linked those repertoires to cytomegalovirus serostatus. Among the roughly 400 genotyped donors, under 90% belonged to the genetic ancestry cluster associated with self-reported Caucasian donors. Around 320 gigabases of sequencing data and approximately 80 million unique TCR sequences were included in an early release covering roughly 700 HLA-typed donors. The study aimed to test whether cataloging public T cell receptors could reveal signatures of past pathogen exposure. A later analysis re-examined previously published TCR beta repertoires from over 500 donors and added high-resolution HLA genotyping to investigate patterns of TCR occurrence. To decide whether each TCR beta V gene segment behaved as functional or pseudogenic, an earlier analysis of some 570 of the donors relied on high-throughput TCR beta sequencing. High-throughput TCR immunosequencing, statistical association of individual TCRs with disease status, and machine learning were combined to predict cytomegalovirus infection status. Donor age, sex, ethnicity and CMV serostatus were compiled together with the repertoire data. Because of strong linkage in the cohort, four to six DR-DQ haplotypes were treated as single units for association and clustering. Among 398 genotyped donors of the cohort, an average of around 240,000 unique TCR beta nucleotide sequences were sequenced per donor, 15% to 20% of them non-productive. All discovery cohort repertoires had been generated on a single sequencing platform. The research as a whole found: In vitro tests confirmed that a few of the cytomegalovirus-associated TCR beta chains recognize cytomegalovirus antigens. According to the authors, the approach could potentially be generalized to other disease states and immunological phenotypes. A later analysis found that most CMV-associated TCR beta chains appeared HLA-restricted, with HLA associations seemingly driven largely by CMV exposure. A later genetic analysis associated a missense DCLRE1C variant with V-gene and J-gene trimming of TCR beta chains, and an independent cohort replicated the association. Linkage disequilibrium might explain the correlated functional status among segregating V segments, but an unknown experimental factor could not be ruled out. A later analysis found that TCR association rates varied across HLA loci, with DRB1 alleles showing the most associated TCRs and HLA-C alleles the fewest. Because counts were too low, roughly 16 rarely observed V segments, including chromosome 9 orphons, were excluded from the earlier analysis of 500 to 700 of the donors. A further reported finding was that TCR beta sequences accurately predicted the HLA-A and HLA-B alleles for most subjects in the first cohort. Broadly in line with IMGT annotations, most TCR beta V segments showed up in productive rearrangements about 87% or about 30% of the time in an earlier analysis of around 600 of the donors. In a later analysis, several top co-occurrence clusters were reported to appear linked to parvovirus B19, influenza, CMV and Epstein-Barr virus. A cluster of highly shared sequence variants was judged likely to represent a technical artifact of the sequencing pipeline. Only TCR beta chains were sequenced in this cohort, and the absence of alpha or paired-chain data limited detectable features. A later genetic analysis reported fewer N-insertions in productive TCRs among donors in an Asian-associated ancestry cluster than the roughly 700-donor mean. In the study, about 150 TCR beta chains were listed as associated with cytomegalovirus. Sequencing depth was assumed to be roughly uniform across donors in the presence/absence analyses, though that assumption may not hold. In a later analysis, HLA-associated TCR beta chains showed more clonal expansion and lower generation probabilities than non-associated chains that were equally common. Because some donors lacked HLA typing at each locus, the association tests relied only on the typed subset. For the cohort, immune exposure information was limited to CMV serostatus. Some IMGT-functional V segments, including TRBV6-2 and TRBV6-3, could not be told apart with the 87-base-pair reads, so those segments were excluded. While some public TCRs were present in many individuals, most TCR sequences turned up only very rarely across donors. Assigning TCR associations to individual alleles was difficult when HLA alleles, especially DR and DQ, strongly co-occurred. In both the original and validation cohorts, the classifier was reported to diagnose cytomegalovirus status with high specificity and sensitivity. Specific HLA alleles were associated with 15,000 to 20,000 TCR beta sequences at a false discovery rate of 0.05 in a later analysis.

Libraries were built with the immunoSEQ multiplex PCR assay. The multiplex PCR relied on a mix of 60 forward primers for TCR Vbeta segments and 13 reverse primers for TCR Jbeta segments. A multiplex PCR assay on genomic DNA amplified the CDR3 region of rearranged TCR beta genes. On the Illumina HiSeq System, the amplified TCR beta libraries were sequenced as 87-base-pair reads. From the authors' description of their analysis: In a later analysis, 80 million or so unique TCR beta chains were counted across the roughly 610 repertoires, and approximately 11 million of these chains were shared by at least two donors. Raw reads were error-corrected and collapsed into unique sequences by a nearest-neighbor algorithm in which closely related sequences were merged to remove PCR and sequencing errors. V, D and J gene segments were assigned by aligning CDR3 sequences to IMGT reference sequences. For a sequence to be retained, at least a six-nucleotide match to both a V gene segment and a J gene segment was required. Rearrangements were called productive when the CDR3 lacked stop codons and stayed in frame with V and J; all others were non-productive. Following IMGT convention, CDR3 was defined as the stretch from the second conserved V-encoded cysteine to the conserved J-encoded phenylalanine. Sequences without an unambiguous match to a single V gene segment were excluded from the earlier analysis of approximately 560 of the donors. In an earlier analysis of a few hundred of the donors, a V segment was called functional when productive rearrangements were above 56.7%, and segregating when the standard deviation between donors exceeded 5%. A statistical classification framework was built to diagnose cytomegalovirus status from the catalog of TCR beta chain sequences. In a later analysis, TCR nucleotide sequences were compared against IMGT/GENE-DB human TR gene sequences so that V and J genes could be assigned. Using the TCRdist pipeline, a later analysis assigned CDR3 sequences along with most-parsimonious VDJ recombination scenarios. A later analysis defined each TCR beta chain by its CDR3 amino acid sequence plus V-gene family, and excluded reads lacking a unique V-gene family. As a way to deal with suspected cross-contamination and a sequencing artifact, a later analysis dropped approximately 590 nucleotide sequences that were highly shared and had low generation probability. For each public chain, a later analysis derived a clonal expansion index from normalized ranks of inferred template counts within each repertoire. In a later analysis, generation probabilities were computed with a VDJ recombination model fitted to out-of-frame rearrangements, and the resulting probabilities were checked against IGoR. Hypergeometric tests were used in a later analysis to score TCR-TCR, TCR-HLA and TCR-CMV co-occurrence, with a repertoire-size bias correction applied to the TCR pairs. False discovery rates were estimated in a later analysis by permuting HLA or CMV assignments 20 times. In a later analysis, co-occurring TCRs were grouped with DBSCAN, and TCRdist sequence similarity was added when clustering was performed within HLA-allele-positive subsets. Co-occurrence clustering excluded repertoires with fewer than 30,000 or more than 120,000 public chains, plus five with anomalous nucleotide sharing. TCRdb took this table from immuneACCESS and kept in-frame rearrangements with V and J called. Such tables lack part of the clones; where checked against another copy, unresolved V genes explain under half of the gap, and the rest is unexplained. V and J calls and clone size are given by that table; D and trimming were obtained from the DNA. The sample records around 150,000 clones, roughly 80% of which are singletons. Of the sample, 3.5% to 4.5% falls within the top ten clones.

The chain joins TRBV28 to TRBJ1-4; no D gene can be assigned with confidence. Input material: PBMCs. This TCR came from a woman aged 40 to 49 in good health and CMV-seropositive. The DNA sequence is TGTGCCAGCAGTTCCTCTACACAACGGGTGATTAAACTGTTTTTT. Translated, it reads CASSSSTQRVIKLFF. Where the CDR3 stops, the reference TRBV28 and TRBJ1-4 genes take over; the full variable domain is DVKVTQSSRYLVKRTGEKVFLECVQDMDHENMFWYRQDPGLGLRLIYFSYDVKMKEKGDIPEGYSVSREKKERFSLILESASTNQTSMYLCASSSSTQRVIKLFFGSGTQLSVL.